These 8 T cell receptor beta chains were all obtained from the same sample, sequenced in a study of T cell repertoires in cytomegalovirus infection. TCRdb passed the reads through MiXCR, listing each CDR3 protein once. The table includes around 800,000 distinct CDR3 sequences, 32% detected once. No antigen has been identified for these receptors. The sequences come from cultured CD8+ T cells from PBMCs, collected from culture after CMV antigen stimulation. Source of these receptors: a human donor in good health (CMV status not recorded). Some clones in this sample may be carry-over from other donors' samples.

In regard to this clonotype: This may arise from a read error, as a much more abundant clone is one base away. The V and J genes are TRBV5-6 and TRBJ1-6; the D gene is possibly TRBD1 (5 bases). The CDR3 is 15 residues long. Germline V lookup: CDR1 SGHDT, CDR2 YYEEEE. The V gene lost 0 bases and the J gene lost 9 bases, with 13 bases spanning the gap. In DNA form, the CDR3 reads TGTGCCAGCAGCTTGGGGACAAGGGGCGGTTCACCCCTCCACTTT. Amino acids: CASSLGTRGGSPLHF.

The genes are TRBV11-3 and TRBJ2-1; D might be TRBD1 (5 bases). CDR3 length equals 14 residues. The germline gives CDR1 SGHNT, CDR2 YENEEA. V was clipped by 5 bases and J by 8 bases, with 16 bases between them. The CDR3 region has the DNA TGTGCCAGCAGCCCCGGACCGGACATCGATGAGCAGTTCTTC. It is translated as CASSPGPDIDEQFF.

The J gene is TRBJ2-4, the V gene TRBV4-2; D is uncertain. This CDR3 is 14 amino acids long. Germline V lookup: CDR1 LGHNA, CDR2 YNFKEQ. Trimming shortened V by 1 base and J by 8 bases, and 12 bases separated the two germline ends. The chain's CDR3 is CASSQVMGIYIQYF. CDR3 nucleotide sequence: TGTGCCAGCAGCCAAGTGATGGGTATATACATTCAGTACTTC.

There are many counts of this clonotype. The chain has TRBV7-2 and TRBJ1-5; D unresolved. Trimming left V 1 base short and J 7 bases short, with 14 bases between. Germline assignment: CDR1 SGHTA and CDR2 FQGNSA. The CDR3 length is 15 residues. Here the CDR3 reads CASSLEPTRTQPQHF. CDR3 sequence (DNA): TGTGCCAGCAGCTTAGAGCCCACGAGGACCCAGCCCCAGCATTTT.

This clonotype was picked up a small number of times. This sequence joins TRBV7-6 and TRBJ2-2; D may be TRBD2 (5 bases). This CDR3 comprises 11 residues. From germline, CDR1 is SGHVS and CDR2 FNYEAQ. The chain's CDR3 is CAIAGPGELFF. The CDR3 nucleotides are TGTGCTATTGCGGGTCCCGGGGAGCTGTTTTTT. The whole variable domain, remainder taken from reference TRBV7-6 and TRBJ2-2, is GAGVSQSPRYKVTKRGQDVALRCDPISGHVSLYWYRQALGQGPEFLTYFNYEAQQDKSGLPNDRFSAERPEGSISTLTIQRTEQRDSAMYRCAIAGPGELFFGEGSRLTVL.

This clonotype was seen a handful of times. V is TRBV4-2 and J is TRBJ2-7; D might be TRBD2 (5 bases). V was shortened by 0 bases and J by 6 bases, with 15 bases between the two germline ends. This CDR3 is built from 15 residues. Germline V gene lookup returns CDR1 LGHNA and CDR2 YNFKEQ. CDR3 nucleotide sequence: TGTGCCAGCAGCCAAGAAGTCCCAACTAGAACCGAGCAGTACTTC. Encoded protein: CASSQEVPTRTEQYF.

This sequence joins TRBV19 and TRBJ2-1; 9 bases are a match to TRBD1. This CDR3 comprises 16 residues. With V trimmed by 4 bases and J by 3 bases, 7 bases remained unmatched. CDR1 is LNHDA, CDR2 SQIVND, per germline (reference sequence). The CDR3 here is CASSTKDRGLYNEQFF. CDR3 DNA: TGTGCCAGTAGTACCAAGGACAGGGGCCTCTACAATGAGCAGTTCTTC.

Concerning this clonotype itself: With a much larger clone just one base away, this may be a read error. The V and J genes are TRBV7-6 and TRBJ2-1; no reliable D call. Germline CDR1 SGHVS, CDR2 FNYEAQ. The CDR3 runs to 13 residues. The CDR3 region is CVSSQFSYNEQFF. The CDR3 nucleotides read TGTGTCAGCAGCCAGTTCTCCTACAATGAGCAGTTCTTC.